The 4 T cell receptor beta chains presented below share a single source sample, sequenced in a study of cytomegalovirus exposure and HLA in healthy donors. Primers for the PCR totalled 60 Vbeta and 13 Jbeta. The method was immunoSEQ multiplex PCR; TCRdb's version includes in-frame clones alone and lacks a portion of them. The sample has a few hundred thousand clones; 70% to 80% are singletons. Source material: PBMCs. Every receptor here comes from a woman in her fifties or sixties in good health and CMV-seropositive.

This clone was seen repeatedly, ten times or more. The rearrangement joins TRBV4-2 to TRBJ2-2; 10 bases line up with TRBD2. The CDR3 consists of 17 residues. Looked up from germline, CDR1 is LGHNA and CDR2 is YNFKEQ. V shed 1 base, J shed 0 bases, and the junction held 2 bases outside the gene matches. CDR3 residues: CASSQVLAGTNTGELFF. CDR3 bases: TGTGCCAGCAGCCAAGTACTAGCGGGGACGAACACCGGGGAGCTGTTTTTT.

The J gene is TRBJ2-1, the V gene TRBV18; 10 bases agree with TRBD2. This CDR3 region has 16 residues. Germline values: CDR1 KGHSH, CDR2 LQKENI. The ends lost 2 bases at V and 7 bases at J; junction bases unmatched: 8. In DNA form, the CDR3 reads TGTGCCAGCTCACCATCCCAGCGGGGGGGGGCTAATGAGCAGTTCTTC. Its protein product is CASSPSQRGGANEQFF. The full variable domain, in which reference TRBV18 and TRBJ2-1 provide the parts outside the CDR3, is NAGVMQNPRHLVRRRGQEARLRCSPMKGHSHVYWYRQLPEEGLKFMVYLQKENIIDESGMPKERFSAEFPKEGPSILRIQQVVRGDSAAYFCASSPSQRGGANEQFFGPGTRLTVL.

This clone was counted between two and nine times. The chain recombines TRBV7-2 with TRBJ2-7; TRBD1 aligns across 9 bases. This CDR3 spans 14 amino acids. Trimming cost V 3 bases and J 6 bases; bases outside gene matches: 6. Germline CDR1 and CDR2: SGHTA and FQGNSA. The CDR3 DNA is TGTGCCAGCAGCTTTTTACAGGGGGCGGGCGAGCAGTACTTC. Protein: CASSFLQGAGEQYF.

The rearrangement uses TRBV13 and TRBJ2-3, with no clear D. In germline, CDR1 is PRHDT, CDR2 FYEKMQ (reference sequence). V shed 0 bases and J shed 0 bases, with 7 bases lying between them. The CDR3 runs to 15 residues. The CDR3: CASSLGPTSTDTQYF. The DNA of the CDR3 is TGTGCCAGCAGCTTAGGTCCAACTAGCACAGATACGCAGTATTTT.